This TCR beta chain was identified in a study of beta chain features in type 1 diabetes. Overall study context: The study found patients and healthy donors alike in age, gender and cell yields.

Germline CDR1 SGHDT, CDR2 YYEEEE. The CDR3 is 12 amino acids. This clone was seen more than once but under ten times. No antigen is known for it. Relative to the germline gene, one junction end is altered; a read error may explain this. Overall study findings and caveats: A moderate, significant TCRB CDR3 shortening appeared in type 1 diabetes across four CD4+ subsets.

Every isolated RNA sample was fully reverse transcribed, so sequencing captured expressed TCRB transcripts. TCRdb's copy holds only in-frame clones and misses some; the assay was immunoSEQ multiplex PCR. The sample yields about 370,000 clones, around a tenth seen once. Over 98% purity was reached by all sorted populations. This TCR came from a man aged 25-45 years with type 1 diabetes. The sample was central memory CD4+ T cells from blood. The genes are TRBV5-6 and TRBJ2-7; no definite D call. The CDR3: CASSQDLREQYF. The CDR3 DNA is TGCGCCAGCAGCCAAGATCTGAGAGAGCAGTACTTC.